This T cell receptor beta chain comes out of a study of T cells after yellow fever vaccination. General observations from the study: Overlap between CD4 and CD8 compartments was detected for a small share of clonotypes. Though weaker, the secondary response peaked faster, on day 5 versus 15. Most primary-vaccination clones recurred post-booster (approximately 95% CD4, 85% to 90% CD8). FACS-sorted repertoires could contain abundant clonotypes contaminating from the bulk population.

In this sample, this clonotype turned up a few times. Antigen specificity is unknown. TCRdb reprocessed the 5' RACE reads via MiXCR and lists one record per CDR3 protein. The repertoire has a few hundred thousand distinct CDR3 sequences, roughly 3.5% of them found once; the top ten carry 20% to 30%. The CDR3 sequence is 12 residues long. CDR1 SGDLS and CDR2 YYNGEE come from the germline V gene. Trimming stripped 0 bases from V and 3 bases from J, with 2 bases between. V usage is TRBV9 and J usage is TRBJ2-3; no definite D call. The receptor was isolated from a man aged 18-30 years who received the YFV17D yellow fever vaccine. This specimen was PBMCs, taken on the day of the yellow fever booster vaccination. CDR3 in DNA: TGTGCCAGCAGCGTAGCGACAGATACGCAGTATTTT. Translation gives CASSVATDTQYF.